This T cell receptor beta chain stems from a study of shared clonotypes between healthy human individuals. Terminally differentiated effector memory CD45RA+ cells were excluded from the naive CD8 cells, which were CD45RO-negative and positively selected for CCR7. All participating donors were Caucasian adults from Nashville, Tennessee. Study-wide results and caveats: Sequencing depth was expected to affect clonotype sharing among donors. Some clonotypes were shared by all four sorted-subset donors, while others were not shared. The non-shared ones had lower generation probabilities than the shared ones. Clonotype sharing across a few donors was observed for roughly 5% of naive CD4 clonotypes.

The CDR3 has 10 amino acids. Per the germline V gene, CDR1 is MNHNS and CDR2 is SASEGT. Trimming cost V 3 bases and J 8 bases, with 2 bases left between them. Points on this clone: Its cognate antigen is unknown.

The data were produced by immunoSEQ multiplex PCR, yet TCRdb's version contains in-frame clones alone and is incomplete. The data hold about 2 million clones, with less than 95% observed a single time. The TCR was taken from a man aged 18 to 30 in good health. The chain recombines TRBV6-1 with TRBJ2-1, with no clear D. Sequencing was performed on naive CD8+ T cells sorted from blood. The CDR3 sequence is CASSDYEQFF. DNA of the CDR3: TGTGCCAGCAGTGACTATGAGCAGTTCTTC.